These 18 T cell receptor beta chains were sequenced from one sample in a study of T cells in Graves' hyperthyroidism and ophthalmopathy. Using RNA transcripts as the source, TCR beta CDR3 regions were amplified. The study used the HTBI primer set for a first-round RT-PCR of the TCR CDR3. Using its own MiXCR run on the multiplex PCR reads, TCRdb lists one record per CDR3 protein. The table includes around 300,000 distinct CDR3 sequences, roughly 13% detected once. The source material was blood. Receptors were obtained from a woman in her twenties or thirties with Graves' hyperthyroidism.

Points on this clonotype: The junction shows a germline mismatch at one end, possibly a read error. This chain joins TRBV6-2 or TRBV6-3 and TRBJ2-3; TRBD2 matches 7 bases. CDR3 length equals 17 residues. Germline values: CDR1 MNHEY, CDR2 SVGEGT. CDR3 loop: CASSYSSRAGWADTQCF. CDR3 DNA sequence: TGTGCCAGCAGTTACTCGAGTAGAGCGGGGTGGGCAGATACGCAGTGTTTT.

This clonotype was recorded many times. J is TRBJ1-2 and V is TRBV13; D unclear. The germline V gene has CDR1 PRHDT and CDR2 FYEKMQ (reference sequence). Trimming left V 2 bases short and J 3 bases short, with 16 bases between. The CDR3 length is 16 residues. The CDR3 loop reads CASSLLELEADYGYTF. The CDR3 nucleotides are TGTGCCAGCAGCTTACTAGAACTAGAGGCTGACTATGGCTACACCTTC.

The chain combines TRBV11-2 with TRBJ2-2; possible D gene TRBD2, 6 bases. This CDR3 has 15 amino acids. Germline CDR1 and CDR2: SGHAT and FQNNGV. V dropped 6 bases and J dropped 4 bases, with 15 bases sitting between them. The CDR3, as DNA: TGTGCCAGCAGACTAGCCTTTAGAGGCACCGGGGAGCTGTTTTTT. It specifies CASRLAFRGTGELFF.

Worth noting for this clonotype: Possible read error: a much larger clone is one base away. V gene TRBV29-1 combines with J gene TRBJ2-1; 7 bases line up with TRBD2. There are 16 residues in the CDR3. Germline V CDR1 and CDR2: SQVTM, ANQGSEA. With 7 bases clipped from V and 8 bases from J, the junction kept 20 bases outside the gene matches. The CDR3 loop is CSARTGGGGKYDEQFF. In DNA, the CDR3 is TGCAGCGCCCGAACGGGTGGCGGGGGAAAATACGATGAGCAGTTCTTC.

The genes are TRBV12-3 or TRBV12-4 and TRBJ2-7, with a weak D call TRBD1 (6 bases). This CDR3 spans 12 amino acids. Trimming cost V 6 bases and J 2 bases, with 8 bases left between them. The CDR3 here is CASRQGPYEQYF. The CDR3 nucleotides are TGTGCCAGCAGACAGGGTCCCTACGAGCAGTACTTC.

The rearrangement links TRBV28 to TRBJ1-2; TRBD1 matches 7 bases. The trim removed 6 bases at V and 5 bases at J, leaving 12 bases unmatched. This CDR3 contains 15 residues. Germline V gene sequence: CDR1 MDHEN, CDR2 SYDVKM. DNA of the CDR3: TGTGCCAGCAGCCCTCCCCGACAGGGAGGGTATGGCTACACCTTC. It encodes CASSPPRQGGYGYTF.

Comment on this clonotype: A much larger clone sits a single nucleotide away, making a read error possible. This chain joins TRBV28 and TRBJ1-4; TRBD1 matches at 9 bases. Trimming removed 5 bases from V and 6 bases from J; junction bases left unmatched: 7. The germline gives CDR1 MDHEN, CDR2 SYDVKM. The CDR3 runs 15 residues. This CDR3 is CASSKGGQGDEKLFF. In DNA, the CDR3 is TGTGCCAGCAGTAAGGGGGGACAGGGAGATGAAAAACTGTTTTTT.

The CDR3 DNA reads as TGCAGTGCTAGAATGGGGAGCTCTGGGGCCAACGTCCTGACTTTC. Its translation: CSARMGSSGANVLTF. J is TRBJ2-6 and V is TRBV20-1, with D perhaps matching TRBD2 (5 bases). Germline-derived CDR1 and CDR2 are DFQATT and SNEGSKA (reference sequence). Trimming removed 2 bases at V and 0 bases at J, with 8 bases between. The CDR3 consists of 15 residues.

Note on this clonotype: With a much larger clone just one base away, this may be a read error. CDR3 bases: TGTGCCGGCAGTGAAAAAATAGGGTATAATGAAAAACTGTTTTTT. It specifies CAGSEKIGYNEKLFF. The chain employs TRBV2 and TRBJ1-4; no clear D gene. This CDR3 spans 15 amino acids. The germline gives CDR1 SNHLY, CDR2 FYNNEI.

Many counts were recorded for this clonotype. The chain couples TRBV28 to TRBJ1-1; D ambiguous. CDR1 is MDHEN, CDR2 SYDVKM, per germline. This CDR3 comprises 13 residues. V was cut by 7 bases and J by 6 bases, with 15 bases left in between. Here the CDR3 DNA reads TGTGCCAGCACCACTGATCCCGACCCTGAAGCTTTCTTT. As protein: CASTTDPDPEAFF.

The J gene is TRBJ2-7, the V gene TRBV7-2, with 7 bases aligning to TRBD1. Germline V gives CDR1 SGHTA, CDR2 FQGNSA. CDR3 length equals 13 residues. V trimming: 5 bases; J trimming: 2 bases; junction bases outside the gene matches: 3. The CDR3 sequence is CASSHGTAYEQYF. The CDR3 bases are TGTGCCAGCAGCCACGGGACAGCCTACGAGCAGTACTTC.

This rearrangement joins TRBV24-1 to TRBJ2-2; D gene unclear. CDR1 and CDR2 from the germline V gene are KGHDR and SFDVKD. The CDR3 contains 12 residues. V was trimmed by 12 bases and J by 2 bases, leaving 9 bases between them. The chain's CDR3 is CAGSSNTGELFF. CDR3 nucleotides: TGTGCCGGCTCGTCAAACACCGGGGAGCTGTTTTTT.

The chain has TRBV10-3 and TRBJ2-7; possibly TRBD1 for D (6 bases). Germline V CDR1 and CDR2: ENHRY, SYGVKD. Trimming stripped 2 bases from V and 0 bases from J, with 11 bases between. The length of the CDR3 is 15 residues. The CDR3, as DNA: TGTGCCATCAGTGAGAAAGGACAGATCTCCTACGAGCAGTACTTC. It translates to CAISEKGQISYEQYF.

This clonotype has at least ten counts. This chain uses TRBV24-1 with TRBJ2-7, with D perhaps being TRBD1 or TRBD2 (5 bases each). This CDR3 has 15 residues. From germline, CDR1 is KGHDR and CDR2 SFDVKD. V gave up 4 bases and J gave up 7 bases, with 19 bases separating them. The CDR3 loop is CATSDRDGDLYEQYF. The CDR3 bases are TGTGCCACCAGTGACCGGGACGGTGACTTATATGAGCAGTACTTC.

This clonotype occurred once. The J gene is TRBJ1-1, the V gene TRBV10-3; 12 nucleotides align to TRBD1. Losses at the gene ends were 11 bases for V and 4 bases for J; bases not matched to a gene: 14. This CDR3 has 16 residues. CDR1 and CDR2 (germline): ENHRY, SYGVKD. The CDR3 sequence: CAVNRGTGGEGTEAFF. DNA for the CDR3: TGTGCCGTCAACAGGGGGACAGGGGGCGAGGGCACTGAAGCTTTCTTT.

This chain's CDR3 is CATTSGPSSYNEQFF. The CDR3 DNA reads TGCGCCACCACCAGCGGACCGAGCTCCTACAATGAGCAGTTCTTC. V and J are TRBV4-1 and TRBJ2-1, with D maybe TRBD2 (5 bases). Germline V lookup: CDR1 MGHRA, CDR2 YSYEKL. V was trimmed by 10 bases and J by 0 bases, leaving 16 bases between them. CDR3 size: 15 residues.

The sample holds many counts of this clonotype. The chain carries TRBV20-1 and TRBJ2-1; 8 positions agree with TRBD2. V lost 3 bases and J lost 8; bases outside the gene matches: 9. This CDR3 region has 14 residues. Germline V CDR1 and CDR2: DFQATT, SNEGSKA (reference sequence). CDR3 DNA sequence: TGCAGTGCTAGTCGGGAGGGGCAGGGCCATGAGCAGTTCTTC. Translated, it gives CSASREGQGHEQFF.

This clonotype was found once. The V gene is TRBV19, the J gene TRBJ2-5; possibly TRBD2 for D (5 bases). This CDR3 contains 13 residues. The V end lost 9 bases, the J end lost 7 bases, and 18 bases lay between the germline ends. Germline CDR1 LNHDA, CDR2 SQIVND (reference sequence). CDR3 protein: CASRTAGSGTQYF. CDR3 sequence (DNA): TGTGCCAGCCGGACGGCGGGTTCGGGGACCCAGTACTTC.